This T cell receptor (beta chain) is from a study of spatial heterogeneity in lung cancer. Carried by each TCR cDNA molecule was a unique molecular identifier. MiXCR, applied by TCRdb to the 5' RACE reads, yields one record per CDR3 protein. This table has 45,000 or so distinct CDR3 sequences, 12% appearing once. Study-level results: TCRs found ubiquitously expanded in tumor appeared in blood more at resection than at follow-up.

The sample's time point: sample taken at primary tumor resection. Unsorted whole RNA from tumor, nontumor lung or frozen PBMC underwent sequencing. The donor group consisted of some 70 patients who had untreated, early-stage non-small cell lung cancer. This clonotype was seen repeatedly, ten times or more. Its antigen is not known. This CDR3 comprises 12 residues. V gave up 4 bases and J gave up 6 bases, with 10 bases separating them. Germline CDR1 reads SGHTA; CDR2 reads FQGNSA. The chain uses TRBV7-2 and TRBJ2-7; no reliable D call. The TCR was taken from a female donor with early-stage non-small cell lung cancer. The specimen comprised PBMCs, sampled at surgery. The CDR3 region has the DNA TGTGCCAGCAGCTCCTTGGGGATCGAGCAGTACTTC. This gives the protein CASSSLGIEQYF.